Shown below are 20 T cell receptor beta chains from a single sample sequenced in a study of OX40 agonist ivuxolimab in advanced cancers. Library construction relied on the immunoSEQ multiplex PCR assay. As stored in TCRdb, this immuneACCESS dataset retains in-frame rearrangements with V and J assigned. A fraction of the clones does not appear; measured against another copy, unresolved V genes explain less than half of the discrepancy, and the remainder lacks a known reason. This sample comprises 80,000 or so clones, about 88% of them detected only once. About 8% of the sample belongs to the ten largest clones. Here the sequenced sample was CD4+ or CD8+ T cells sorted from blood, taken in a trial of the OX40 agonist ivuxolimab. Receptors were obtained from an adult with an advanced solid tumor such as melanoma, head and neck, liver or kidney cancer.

The CDR3 spells CASSISDRPNTGELFF. The CDR3 DNA reads TGTGCCAGTAGTATTTCGGACAGGCCGAACACCGGGGAGCTGTTTTTT. The chain has TRBV19 and TRBJ2-2; 7 nucleotides match TRBD1. The CDR3 runs to 16 residues. Losses at the gene ends were 3 bases for V and 0 bases for J; bases not matched to a gene: 4. Germline CDR1 is LNHDA and CDR2 is SQIVND (reference sequence).

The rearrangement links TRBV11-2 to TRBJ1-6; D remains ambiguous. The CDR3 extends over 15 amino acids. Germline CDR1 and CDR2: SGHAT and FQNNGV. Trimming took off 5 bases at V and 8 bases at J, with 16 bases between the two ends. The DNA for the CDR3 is TGTGCCAGCAGCCCCTCCGGGTACGGGGATTCACCCCTCCACTTT. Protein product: CASSPSGYGDSPLHF.

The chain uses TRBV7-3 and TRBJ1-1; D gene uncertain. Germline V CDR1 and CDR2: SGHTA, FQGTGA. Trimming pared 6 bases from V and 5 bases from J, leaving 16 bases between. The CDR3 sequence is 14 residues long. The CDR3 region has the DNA TGTGCCAGCAGTGTAGTTGGAGGGAGAACTGAAGCTTTCTTT. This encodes CASSVVGGRTEAFF.

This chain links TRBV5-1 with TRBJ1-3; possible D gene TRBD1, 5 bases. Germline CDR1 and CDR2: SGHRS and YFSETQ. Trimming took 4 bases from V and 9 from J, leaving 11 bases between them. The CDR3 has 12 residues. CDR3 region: CASSIDRRTIYF. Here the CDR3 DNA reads TGCGCCAGCAGCATTGACAGACGCACCATATATTTT.

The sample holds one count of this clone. CDR3 residues: CASRTSGSSYNEQFF. Written as DNA, the CDR3 is TGCGCCAGCAGAACTAGCGGGAGCTCCTACAATGAGCAGTTCTTC. The chain combines TRBV5-1 with TRBJ2-1; TRBD2 matches at 11 bases. CDR1 SGHRS and CDR2 YFSETQ come from the germline V gene. The length of the CDR3 is 15 residues. The V and J ends lost 5 bases and 0 bases, in that order; junction bases with no gene match: 1.

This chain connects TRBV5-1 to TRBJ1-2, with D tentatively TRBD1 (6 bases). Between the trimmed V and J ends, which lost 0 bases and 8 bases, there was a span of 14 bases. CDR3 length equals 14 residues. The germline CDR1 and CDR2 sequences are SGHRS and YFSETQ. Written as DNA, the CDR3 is TGCGCCAGCAGCTTGGAGCCGACAGGTCCCGGCTACACCTTC. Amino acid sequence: CASSLEPTGPGYTF.

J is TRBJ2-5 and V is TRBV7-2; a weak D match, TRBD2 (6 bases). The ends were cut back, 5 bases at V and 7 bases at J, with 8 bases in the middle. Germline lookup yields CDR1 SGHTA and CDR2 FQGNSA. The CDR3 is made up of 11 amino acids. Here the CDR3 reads CASSKGGTQYF. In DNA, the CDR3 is TGTGCCAGCAGCAAGGGAGGGACCCAGTACTTC.

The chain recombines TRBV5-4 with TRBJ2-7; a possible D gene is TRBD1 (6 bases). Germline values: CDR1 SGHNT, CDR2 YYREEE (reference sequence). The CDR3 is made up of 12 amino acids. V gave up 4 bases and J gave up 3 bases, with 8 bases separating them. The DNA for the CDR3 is TGTGCCAGCAGCATGGACAGCTACGAGCAGTACTTC. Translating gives CASSMDSYEQYF.

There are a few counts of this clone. The CDR3 nucleotides are TGTGCCAGTAGTATAGATGGTTCGGGGGGCAATCAGCCCCAGCATTTT. This encodes CASSIDGSGGNQPQHF. This chain connects TRBV19 to TRBJ1-5, with D tentatively TRBD1 (5 bases). V was trimmed by 0 bases and J by 2 bases, leaving 11 bases between them. Per the germline V gene, CDR1 is LNHDA and CDR2 is SQIVND (reference sequence). The CDR3 is 16 amino acids.

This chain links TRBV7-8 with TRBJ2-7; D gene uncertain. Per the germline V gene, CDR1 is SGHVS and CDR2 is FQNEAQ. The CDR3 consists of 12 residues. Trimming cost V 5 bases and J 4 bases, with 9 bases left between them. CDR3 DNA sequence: TGTGCCAGCAGCCTAGACTTTTACGAGCAGTACTTC. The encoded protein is CASSLDFYEQYF.

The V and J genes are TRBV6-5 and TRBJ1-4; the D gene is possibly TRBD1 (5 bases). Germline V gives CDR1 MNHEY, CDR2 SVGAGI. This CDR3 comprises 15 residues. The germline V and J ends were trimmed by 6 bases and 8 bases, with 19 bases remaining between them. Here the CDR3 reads CASRPPGPGLEKLFF. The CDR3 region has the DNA TGTGCCAGCAGACCCCCCGGGCCGGGGCTGGAAAAACTGTTTTTT.

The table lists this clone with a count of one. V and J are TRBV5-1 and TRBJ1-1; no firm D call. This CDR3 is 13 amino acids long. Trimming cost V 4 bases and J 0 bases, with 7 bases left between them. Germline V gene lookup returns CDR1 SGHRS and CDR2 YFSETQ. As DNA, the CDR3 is TGCGCCAGCAGCCCACGGTTGAACACTGAAGCTTTCTTT. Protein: CASSPRLNTEAFF. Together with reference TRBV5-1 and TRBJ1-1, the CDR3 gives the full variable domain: KAGVTQTPRYLIKTRGQQVTLSCSPISGHRSVSWYQQTPGQGLQFLFEYFSETQRNKGNFPGRFSGRQFSNSRSEMNVSTLELGDSALYLCASSPRLNTEAFFGQGTRLTVV.

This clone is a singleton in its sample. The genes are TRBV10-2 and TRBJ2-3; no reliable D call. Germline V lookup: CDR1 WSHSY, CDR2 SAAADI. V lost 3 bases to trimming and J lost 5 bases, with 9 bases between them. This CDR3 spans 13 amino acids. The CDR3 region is CASSESVKDTQYF. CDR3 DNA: TGCGCCAGCAGTGAATCGGTCAAAGATACGCAGTATTTT.

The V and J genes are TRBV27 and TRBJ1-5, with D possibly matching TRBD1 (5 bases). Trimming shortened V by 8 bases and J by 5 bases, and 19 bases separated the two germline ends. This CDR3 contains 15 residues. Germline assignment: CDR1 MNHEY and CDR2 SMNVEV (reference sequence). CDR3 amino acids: CASELGGSTDQPQHF. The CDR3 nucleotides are TGTGCCAGCGAATTGGGGGGATCGACGGATCAGCCCCAGCATTTT.

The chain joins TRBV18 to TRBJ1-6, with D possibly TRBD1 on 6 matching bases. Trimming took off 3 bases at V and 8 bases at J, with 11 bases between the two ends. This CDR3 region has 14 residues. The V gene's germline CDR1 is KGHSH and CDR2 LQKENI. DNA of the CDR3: TGTGCCAGCTCACCGTTAAGGGGGGATTCACCCCTCCACTTT. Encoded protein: CASSPLRGDSPLHF. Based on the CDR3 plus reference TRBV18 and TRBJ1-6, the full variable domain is NAGVMQNPRHLVRRRGQEARLRCSPMKGHSHVYWYRQLPEEGLKFMVYLQKENIIDESGMPKERFSAEFPKEGPSILRIQQVVRGDSAAYFCASSPLRGDSPLHFGNGTRLTVT.

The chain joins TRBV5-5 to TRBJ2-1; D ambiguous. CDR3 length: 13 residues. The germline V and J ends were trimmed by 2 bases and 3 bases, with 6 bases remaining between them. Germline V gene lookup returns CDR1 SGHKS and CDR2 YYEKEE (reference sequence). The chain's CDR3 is CASSLSLYNEQFF. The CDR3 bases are TGTGCCAGCAGCTTAAGTCTCTACAATGAGCAGTTCTTC. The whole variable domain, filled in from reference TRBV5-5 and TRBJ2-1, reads DAGVTQSPTHLIKTRGQQVTLRCSPISGHKSVSWYQQVLGQGPQFIFQYYEKEERGRGNFPDRFSARQFPNYSSELNVNALLLGDSALYLCASSLSLYNEQFFGPGTRLTVL.

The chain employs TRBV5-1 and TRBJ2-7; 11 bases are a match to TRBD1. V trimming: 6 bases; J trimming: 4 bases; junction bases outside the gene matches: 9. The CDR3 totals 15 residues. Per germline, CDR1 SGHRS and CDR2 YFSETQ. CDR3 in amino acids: CASTIRDRGRYEQYF. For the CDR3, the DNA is TGCGCCAGCACGATCCGGGACAGGGGGAGGTACGAGCAGTACTTC.

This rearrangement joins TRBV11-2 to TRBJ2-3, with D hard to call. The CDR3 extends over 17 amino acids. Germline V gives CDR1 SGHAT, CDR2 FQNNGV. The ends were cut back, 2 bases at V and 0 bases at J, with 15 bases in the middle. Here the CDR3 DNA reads TGTGCCAGCAGCTTATTGGTCGTGGTCGCTAGCACAGATACGCAGTATTTT. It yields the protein CASSLLVVVASTDTQYF. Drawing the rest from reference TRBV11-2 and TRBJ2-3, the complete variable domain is EAGVAQSPRYKIIEKRQSVAFWCNPISGHATLYWYQQILGQGPKLLIQFQNNGVVDDSQLPKDRFSAERLKGVDSTLKIQPAKLEDSAVYLCASSLLVVVASTDTQYFGPGTRLTVL.

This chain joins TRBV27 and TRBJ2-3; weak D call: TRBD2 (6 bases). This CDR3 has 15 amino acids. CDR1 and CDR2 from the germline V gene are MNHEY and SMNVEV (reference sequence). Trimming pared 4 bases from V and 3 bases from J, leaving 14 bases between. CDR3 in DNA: TGTGCCAGCAGTTCCACGGGAGTAGGTACAGATACGCAGTATTTT. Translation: CASSSTGVGTDTQYF.

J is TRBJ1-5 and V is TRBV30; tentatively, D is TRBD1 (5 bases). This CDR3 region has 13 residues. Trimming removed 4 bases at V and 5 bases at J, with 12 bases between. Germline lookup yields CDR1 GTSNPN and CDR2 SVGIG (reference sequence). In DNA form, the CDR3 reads TGTGCCTGGACCCTGGGGGGGGATCAGCCCCAGCATTTT. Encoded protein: CAWTLGGDQPQHF.